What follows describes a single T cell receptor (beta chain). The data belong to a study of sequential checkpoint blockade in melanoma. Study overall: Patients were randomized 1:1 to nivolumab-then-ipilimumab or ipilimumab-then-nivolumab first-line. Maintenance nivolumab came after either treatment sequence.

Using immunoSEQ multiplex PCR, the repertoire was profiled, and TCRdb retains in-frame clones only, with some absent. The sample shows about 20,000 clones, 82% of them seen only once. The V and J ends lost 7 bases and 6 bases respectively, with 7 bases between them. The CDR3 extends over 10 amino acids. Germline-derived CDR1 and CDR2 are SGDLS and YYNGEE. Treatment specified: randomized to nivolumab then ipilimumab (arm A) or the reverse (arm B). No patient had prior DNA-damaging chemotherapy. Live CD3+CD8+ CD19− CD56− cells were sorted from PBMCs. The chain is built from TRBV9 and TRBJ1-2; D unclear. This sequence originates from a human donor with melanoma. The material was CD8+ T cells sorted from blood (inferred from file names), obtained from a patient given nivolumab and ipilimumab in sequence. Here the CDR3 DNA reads TGTGCCAGCCTCGGGGATGGCTACACCTTC. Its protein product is CASLGDGYTF.